This TCR beta chain is drawn from a study of CD8 T cells in Susac syndrome. V was trimmed by 3 bases and J by 4 bases, leaving 10 bases between them. Germline V gene data show CDR1 as LGHDT and CDR2 as YNNKEL (reference sequence). This CDR3 region has 13 residues. The RNA input was about 0.5 to 1 ug, and it was reverse transcribed with random hexamers. MiXCR was run by TCRdb on the immunoSEQ multiplex PCR reads, yielding one entry per CDR3 protein. The sample consists of around 230,000 distinct CDR3 sequences, about 96% of them appearing once. This clonotype was recorded once. TEMRA cells were FACS-enriched, while CD8+ and CD4+ T cells were negatively isolated.

This chain links TRBV3-1 with TRBJ2-7; D ambiguous. Material for sequencing was CD4+ T cells from PBMCs. The receptor comes from a human donor with Susac syndrome. The CDR3 reads CASSQDRVYEQYF. DNA of the CDR3: TGTGCCAGCAGCCAGGATCGAGTATACGAGCAGTACTTC.